The 28 T cell receptor beta chains given below trace back to one sample, sequenced in a study of CDR3 diversity in severe acne. TCRdb processed the PCR reads anew with MiXCR; each CDR3 protein has one entry. The profile shows approximately 97,000 distinct CDR3 sequences, roughly half of them singletons. Sequenced material: blood. These receptors were collected from a male donor with acne.

About this clonotype: A read error may account for a junction end that differs from germline. V gene TRBV14 combines with J gene TRBJ2-7; 8 nucleotides match TRBD2. This CDR3 is built from 16 residues. The germline gives CDR1 SGHDN, CDR2 FVKESK. This chain's CDR3 is CASSPLPGGNTGELYF. The CDR3 coding sequence is TGTGCCAGCAGCCCGTTACCGGGGGGGAACACCGGGGAGCTGTACTTC. Full variable domain (remainder filled in from reference TRBV14 and TRBJ2-7): EAGVTQFPSHSVIEKGQTVTLRCDPISGHDNLYWYRRVMGKEIKFLLHFVKESKQDESGMPNNRFLAERTGGTYSTLKVQPAELEDSGVYFCASSPLPGGNTGELYFGPGTRLTVT.

In regard to this clonotype: A single base separates this from a much larger clone, so it may be a read error. V and J are TRBV7-7 and TRBJ2-5; 7 nucleotides line up with TRBD2. The length of the CDR3 is 14 residues. Germline CDR1 reads SSHAT; CDR2 reads FNYEAQ (reference sequence). The CDR3 sequence: CASSLAPWEGTQYF. In DNA, the CDR3 is TGTGCTAGCAGCTTAGCCCCATGGGAGGGGACCCAGTACTTC. Combining the CDR3 with reference TRBV7-7 and TRBJ2-5 gives the whole variable domain GAGVSQSPRYKVTKRGQDVTLRCDPISSHATLYWYQQALGQGPEFLTYFNYEAQPDKSGLPSDRFSAERPEGSISTLTIQRTEQRDSAMYRCASSLAPWEGTQYFGPGTRLLVL.

This clonotype was seen a few times. This chain links TRBV20-1 with TRBJ2-7, with 9 positions matching TRBD2. The CDR3 runs 17 residues. Germline-derived CDR1 and CDR2 are DFQATT and SNEGSKA (reference sequence). The V and J ends lost 3 bases and 6 bases, in that order; junction bases with no gene match: 18. CDR3 in DNA: TGCAGTGCTAGGCCGAGGGGGCTAGCGGGACCATTAGGCGAGCAGTACTTC. Its translation: CSARPRGLAGPLGEQYF.

The gene calls are TRBV30 and TRBJ2-5; 9 bases map to TRBD2. The CDR3 sequence is 15 residues long. Trimming cost V 8 bases and J 4 bases; bases outside gene matches: 14. CDR1 and CDR2 from the germline V gene are GTSNPN and SVGIG (reference sequence). CDR3 DNA: TGTGCCCTCGGGGCTAGCGGGATGCTTGGAGAGACCCAGTACTTC. Translating gives CALGASGMLGETQYF.

The rearrangement links TRBV7-9 to TRBJ1-1; tentatively, D is TRBD1 (6 bases). The germline V gene has CDR1 SEHNR and CDR2 FQNEAQ (reference sequence). This CDR3 has 14 residues. Trimming removed 1 base at V and 7 bases at J, with 13 bases between. CDR3 region: CASSLETGQYEAFF. The CDR3, as DNA: TGTGCCAGCAGCTTAGAGACAGGACAATATGAAGCTTTCTTT. The whole variable domain, remainder taken from reference TRBV7-9 and TRBJ1-1, is DTGVSQNPRHKITKRGQNVTFRCDPISEHNRLYWYRQTLGQGPEFLTYFQNEAQLEKSRLLSDRFSAERPKGSFSTLEIQRTEQGDSAMYLCASSLETGQYEAFFGQGTRLTVV.

This clonotype was observed a handful of times. The gene calls are TRBV29-1 and TRBJ2-6; a weak D match, TRBD2 (5 bases). V lost 4 bases, J lost 0 bases, and 7 bases lay in between. The CDR3 totals 14 residues. Germline lookup yields CDR1 SQVTM and CDR2 ANQGSEA. The CDR3 protein is CSVGGLSGANVLTF. The CDR3, as DNA: TGCAGCGTTGGAGGACTCTCTGGGGCCAACGTCCTGACTTTC.

This clonotype was seen more than once but under ten times. The chain has TRBV29-1 and TRBJ2-5; D may be TRBD1 or TRBD2 (5 bases each). V was cut by 2 bases and J by 5 bases, with 18 bases left in between. Looked up from germline, CDR1 is SQVTM and CDR2 is ANQGSEA. This CDR3 is built from 15 residues. The CDR3 here is CSVEFSGQGVETQYF. In DNA form, the CDR3 reads TGCAGCGTTGAATTTTCAGGGCAGGGAGTGGAGACCCAGTACTTC.

Of note for this clonotype: A junction boundary mismatches the germline segment, possibly from a read error. The chain links TRBV10-2 to TRBJ2-7; 8 bases agree with TRBD1. The CDR3 is made up of 12 amino acids. Germline V gene data show CDR1 as WSHSY and CDR2 as SAAADI. CDR3 sequence (DNA): TGCGCCAGTATTGGACAGGGTCTCGAGGAGTACTTC. This sequence encodes CASIGQGLEEYF.

The chain is built from TRBV29-1 and TRBJ2-6; D perhaps matches TRBD1 (5 bases). The V and J ends lost 0 bases and 0 bases respectively, with 12 bases between them. CDR3 size: 17 residues. Germline CDR1 reads SQVTM; CDR2 reads ANQGSEA. The CDR3 sequence is CSVEERQLGSGANVLTF. The CDR3 DNA sequence: TGCAGCGTTGAAGAGCGACAGCTAGGCTCTGGGGCCAACGTCCTGACTTTC.

The V call is TRBV25-1, the J call TRBJ2-7; D is perhaps TRBD1 or TRBD2 (5 bases each). Germline V gene lookup returns CDR1 MGHDK and CDR2 SYGVNS. V was cut by 8 bases and J by 3 bases, with 17 bases left in between. CDR3 length: 14 residues. DNA of the CDR3: TGTGCCAGCCGAGGGAACAAGGACATCTACGAGCAGTACTTC. Translating gives CASRGNKDIYEQYF.

The chain couples TRBV5-1 to TRBJ1-4; no firm D call. The V and J ends lost 0 bases and 12 bases respectively, with 15 bases between them. CDR3 length: 14 amino acids. Per germline, CDR1 SGHRS and CDR2 YFSETQ. CDR3 nucleotide sequence: TGCGCCAGCAGCTTGGGCAGCAATAATAAAGAACTGTTTTTT. Translating gives CASSLGSNNKELFF.

This clonotype was detected many times. This rearrangement joins TRBV6-1 to TRBJ2-7, with a possible D match to TRBD1 (6 bases). V dropped 3 bases and J dropped 2 bases, with 8 bases sitting between them. CDR3 length: 13 residues. Germline CDR1 and CDR2: MNHNS and SASEGT. In DNA form, the CDR3 reads TGTGCCAGCAGTGATCACAGGGCCTACGAGCAGTACGTC. This translates into CASSDHRAYEQYV.

There are many counts of this clonotype. The chain combines TRBV20-1 with TRBJ1-4; tentatively, D is TRBD1 (6 bases). Germline CDR1 and CDR2: DFQATT and SNEGSKA (reference sequence). This CDR3 comprises 14 residues. Between the trimmed V and J ends, which lost 3 bases and 4 bases, there was a span of 12 bases. CDR3 sequence (DNA): TGCAGTGCTAGTTGGGGGCAGGTTAATGAAAAACTGTTTTTT. This encodes CSASWGQVNEKLFF.

On this clonotype: This may be a read error, as it is one base from a much larger clone. V gene TRBV5-1 combines with J gene TRBJ1-1, with D possibly TRBD1 on 5 matching bases. This CDR3 is 16 amino acids long. Germline CDR1 SGHRS, CDR2 YFSETQ. CDR3 in amino acids: CASSLRQGGMNAEAFF. Here the CDR3 DNA reads TGCGCCAGCAGCTTGCGGCAGGGAGGGATGAACGCTGAAGCTTTCTTT.

The table lists this clonotype with a few counts. V and J are TRBV7-9 and TRBJ2-7; D is ambiguous. This CDR3 has 13 residues. Germline assignment: CDR1 SEHNR and CDR2 FQNEAQ (reference sequence). V was shortened by 1 base and J by 0 bases, with 4 bases between the two germline ends. This chain's CDR3 is CASSLGISYEQYF. In DNA form, the CDR3 reads TGTGCCAGCAGCTTAGGCATCTCCTACGAGCAGTACTTC.

Many counts were recorded for this clonotype. The V call is TRBV9, the J call TRBJ2-2; no definite D call. The CDR3 is 13 amino acids. V lost 0 bases and J lost 6, with 6 bases in between. CDR1 and CDR2 from the germline V gene are SGDLS and YYNGEE. The CDR3 region is CASSVDGSGELFF. In DNA form, the CDR3 reads TGTGCCAGCAGCGTAGATGGGTCCGGGGAGCTGTTTTTT.

This clonotype appeared a few times. V gene TRBV9 combines with J gene TRBJ1-5, with D hard to call. V lost 2 bases to trimming and J lost 4 bases, with 13 bases between them. CDR3 length: 15 residues. The V gene's germline CDR1 is SGDLS and CDR2 YYNGEE. CDR3 bases: TGTGCCAGCAGCGTCGGGGTAGGTTGGAATCAGCCCCAGCATTTT. This codes for CASSVGVGWNQPQHF.

V is TRBV28 and J is TRBJ2-1; possibly TRBD2 for D (5 bases). The CDR3 sequence is 15 residues long. The V and J ends lost 6 bases and 0 bases respectively, with 12 bases between them. In germline, CDR1 is MDHEN, CDR2 SYDVKM. CDR3 region: CASSVLGSSYNEQFF. For the CDR3, the DNA is TGTGCCAGCAGCGTATTAGGGAGCTCCTACAATGAGCAGTTCTTC. The whole variable domain, filled in from reference TRBV28 and TRBJ2-1, reads DVKVTQSSRYLVKRTGEKVFLECVQDMDHENMFWYRQDPGLGLRLIYFSYDVKMKEKGDIPEGYSVSREKKERFSLILESASTNQTSMYLCASSVLGSSYNEQFFGPGTRLTVL.

In its sample, this clonotype was seen many times. The V and J genes are TRBV7-3 and TRBJ2-3; D is possibly TRBD1 (6 bases). The germline V and J ends were trimmed by 3 bases and 1 base, with 14 bases remaining between them. This CDR3 is built from 16 residues. Germline lookup yields CDR1 SGHTA and CDR2 FQGTGA. The CDR3 protein is CASSFSQGIGTDTQYF. In DNA form, the CDR3 reads TGTGCCAGCAGCTTTAGTCAGGGGATAGGCACAGATACGCAGTATTTT.

The chain uses TRBV11-2 and TRBJ2-7; 10 bases match TRBD2. This CDR3 has 14 residues. CDR1 is SGHAT, CDR2 FQNNGV, per germline. V gave up 8 bases and J gave up 2 bases; unmatched junction bases: 6. CDR3 residues: CASGAGGLTYEQYF. The CDR3 DNA sequence: TGTGCCAGCGGAGCGGGAGGGCTAACCTACGAGCAGTACTTC.

The CDR3 spells CATSDSPRNTGELFF. In nucleotides, the CDR3 is TGTGCCACCAGTGATTCCCCCCGGAACACCGGGGAGCTGTTTTTT. The gene calls are TRBV24-1 and TRBJ2-2; no clear D. Germline V gene data show CDR1 as KGHDR and CDR2 as SFDVKD. Trimming shortened V by 2 bases and J by 1 base, and 7 bases separated the two germline ends. The CDR3 covers 15 residues.

This clonotype appeared many times. V gene TRBV9 combines with J gene TRBJ2-5, with D perhaps given as TRBD1 or TRBD2 (5 bases each). Trimming shortened V by 3 bases and J by 1 base, and 7 bases separated the two germline ends. The CDR3 sequence is 13 residues long. Germline CDR1 and CDR2: SGDLS and YYNGEE. The CDR3 region has the DNA TGTGCCAGCAGCGGAGGGGCCCAAGAGACCCAGTACTTC. Its translation is CASSGGAQETQYF. Full variable domain (outside the CDR3, taken from reference TRBV9 and TRBJ2-5): DSGVTQTPKHLITATGQRVTLRCSPRSGDLSVYWYQQSLDQGLQFLIQYYNGEERAKGNILERFSAQQFPDLHSELNLSSLELGDSALYFCASSGGAQETQYFGPGTRLLVL.

This clonotype was recorded a few times. The V gene is TRBV10-1, the J gene TRBJ1-5; 9 bases fit TRBD1. J gave up 4 bases and V 9 bases, and 7 bases lay outside the gene matches. The germline CDR1 and CDR2 sequences are WNHNN and SYGVQD (reference sequence). This CDR3 comprises 14 residues. The CDR3 DNA reads TGCGCCAGAAAAACACAGGGGGCGAATCAGCCCCAGCATTTT. Protein: CARKTQGANQPQHF.

Only a few counts were recorded for this clonotype. The gene calls are TRBV2 and TRBJ1-4, with D possibly being TRBD1 (6 bases). The V and J ends lost 2 bases and 2 bases respectively, with 9 bases between them. Per germline, CDR1 SNHLY and CDR2 FYNNEI. CDR3 length equals 15 residues. The CDR3: CASSELTGTNEKLFF. Here the CDR3 DNA reads TGTGCCAGCAGTGAACTAACAGGGACTAATGAAAAACTGTTTTTT.

The rearrangement joins TRBV24-1 to TRBJ1-2; D gene ambiguous. The CDR3 consists of 14 residues. Germline-derived CDR1 and CDR2 are KGHDR and SFDVKD. V was clipped by 1 base and J by 8 bases, with 13 bases between them. This chain's CDR3 is CATSDLGSTKGYTF. Here the CDR3 DNA reads TGTGCCACCAGTGATTTAGGATCGACTAAAGGCTACACCTTC.

This chain uses TRBV12-3 or TRBV12-4 with TRBJ1-1; weak D call: TRBD1 (5 bases). This CDR3 region has 14 residues. V was cut by 5 bases and J by 0 bases, with 10 bases left in between. The chain's CDR3 is CASSDAGMNTEAFF. The CDR3, as DNA: TGTGCCAGCAGTGACGCAGGGATGAACACTGAAGCTTTCTTT.

The chain has TRBV7-9 and TRBJ2-7; tentatively, D is TRBD1 (5 bases). V lost 3 bases to trimming and J lost 7 bases, with 10 bases between them. Per germline, CDR1 SEHNR and CDR2 FQNEAQ (reference sequence). This CDR3 spans 12 amino acids. CDR3: CASSFQGREQYF. In DNA, the CDR3 is TGTGCCAGCAGCTTCCAGGGCAGGGAGCAGTACTTC.

The V gene is TRBV18, the J gene TRBJ2-3, with D possibly TRBD2 on 7 matching bases. Germline CDR1 is KGHSH and CDR2 is LQKENI. The germline V and J ends were trimmed by 3 bases and 5 bases, with 15 bases remaining between them. This CDR3 comprises 15 residues. The CDR3 region has the DNA TGTGCCAGCTCACCCCCCGCGGGGGCCAGAGATACGCAGTATTTT. This sequence encodes CASSPPAGARDTQYF.